The sequence of this T cell receptor (beta chain) was determined in a study of T cells of healthy individuals. TCRdb independently ran MiXCR on the 5' RACE reads; one entry per CDR3 protein. The sample yields tens of thousands of distinct CDR3 sequences, approximately 15% seen once. The V and J ends lost 1 base and 4 bases respectively, with 13 bases between them. There are 14 residues in the CDR3. Germline assignment: CDR1 DFQATT and CDR2 SNEGSKA (reference sequence). This TCR was sampled from a human donor in good health. This chain uses TRBV20-1 with TRBJ1-2, with a possible D match to TRBD1 (6 bases). The CDR3 sequence is CSARVGRTVYGYTF. CDR3 bases: TGCAGTGCTAGAGTGGGGCGGACAGTCTATGGCTACACCTTC.